Below are 29 T cell receptor beta chains sequenced from a single sample in a study of shared clonotypes between healthy human individuals. Clones were read by immunoSEQ multiplex PCR, and TCRdb kept only the in-frame ones, dropping some. The table records hundreds of thousands of clones, around 80% of them present only once. The sequenced sample was PBMCs. The receptors come from a woman aged 40 to 50 in good health. Some clones in this sample may be carry-over from other donors' samples.

The J gene is TRBJ2-1, the V gene TRBV2; tentative D call: TRBD1 (5 bases). There are 12 residues in the CDR3. V was clipped by 9 bases and J by 2 bases, with 8 bases between them. Germline V CDR1 and CDR2: SNHLY, FYNNEI. CDR3 sequence: CASDSPYNEQFF. The CDR3 nucleotides are TGTGCCAGTGACAGCCCCTACAATGAGCAGTTCTTC.

This clone was observed a handful of times. CDR3 amino acids: CSVVDPTNEKLFF. The CDR3 bases are TGCAGCGTTGTGGATCCAACTAATGAAAAACTGTTTTTT. The chain combines TRBV29-1 with TRBJ1-4; D not resolved. The CDR3 extends over 13 amino acids. Germline V CDR1 and CDR2: SQVTM, ANQGSEA. Trimming took 4 bases from V and 0 from J, leaving 6 bases between them.

Concerning this clone itself: A far larger clone is off by one base, so a read error is likely. This sample also contains other DNA sequences that code for the same CDR3. The rearrangement uses TRBV30 and TRBJ1-1, with D unclear. CDR3 length equals 15 residues. Germline CDR1 GTSNPN, CDR2 SVGIG (reference sequence). The CDR3 coding sequence is TGTGCCTGGACCCCGAAGGAGGGCAGGAACACTGAAGCTTTCTTC. This sequence encodes CAWTPKEGRNTEAFF.

The genes are TRBV30 and TRBJ1-5; possible D gene TRBD1, 6 bases. This CDR3 contains 14 residues. The V end lost 0 bases, the J end lost 4 bases, and 10 bases lay between the germline ends. Germline values: CDR1 GTSNPN, CDR2 SVGIG (reference sequence). The CDR3 protein is CAWSVRGLNQPQHF. CDR3 sequence (DNA): TGTGCCTGGAGTGTCAGGGGCCTTAATCAGCCCCAGCATTTT. The variable domain in full, completed from reference TRBV30 and TRBJ1-5, reads SQTIHQWPATLVQPVGSPLSLECTVEGTSNPNLYWYRQAAGRGLQLLFYSVGIGQISSEVPQNLSASRPQDRQFILSSKKLLLSDSGFYLCAWSVRGLNQPQHFGDGTRLSIL.

CDR3: CASSPPDEWYF. CDR3 sequence (DNA): TGCGCCAGCAGCCCGCCGGACGAGTGGTACTTC. This sequence joins TRBV4-3 and TRBJ2-7, with D unresolved. Germline assignment: CDR1 LGHNA and CDR2 YSLEER. V lost 4 bases to trimming and J lost 12 bases, with 13 bases between them. This CDR3 spans 11 amino acids.

The genes are TRBV6-1 and TRBJ2-2; TRBD1 aligns across 9 bases. There are 15 residues in the CDR3. Germline CDR1 MNHNS, CDR2 SASEGT. V was clipped by 6 bases and J by 8 bases; unmatched bases: 10. This chain's CDR3 is CASRAGTGRQGELFF. The CDR3 nucleotides are TGTGCCAGCAGGGCCGGGACAGGGAGGCAGGGGGAGCTGTTTTTT.

J is TRBJ1-1 and V is TRBV18; the match to TRBD1 covers 8 bases. Per the germline V gene, CDR1 is KGHSH and CDR2 is LQKENI. The ends lost 3 bases at V and 3 bases at J; junction bases unmatched: 6. CDR3 length equals 15 residues. The CDR3 loop reads CASSPNTGGDTEAFF. DNA of the CDR3: TGTGCCAGCTCACCCAATACAGGGGGGGACACTGAAGCTTTCTTT.

The gene calls are TRBV7-8 and TRBJ1-2; TRBD1 agrees at 8 bases. CDR3 size: 15 residues. CDR1 SGHVS and CDR2 FQNEAQ come from the germline V gene. The junction had 6 bases not matched to a gene; V was cut back by 0 bases and J by 6 bases. CDR3 DNA: TGTGCCAGCAGCTTAGCGCGTCAGGGGGCAGATGGCTACACCTTC. Its translation: CASSLARQGADGYTF.

This clone was seen just once. The chain carries TRBV12-2 and TRBJ1-2. TRBV12-2 is an annotated pseudogene. The CDR3 sequence is 16 residues long. The CDR3 DNA is TGTGCAAGTCGCTCGCACTTCGGGGGTGGGGATTATGGCTACACCTTC. This codes for CASRSHFGGGDYGYTF.

The chain recombines TRBV5-1 with TRBJ1-3; TRBD1 might be the D (5 bases). The CDR3 runs 13 residues. V lost 3 bases and J 4 bases, leaving 8 bases between the germline ends. From germline, CDR1 is SGHRS and CDR2 YFSETQ. The CDR3 sequence is CASSWDLGNTIYF. The CDR3 DNA follows: TGCGCCAGCAGCTGGGACCTAGGAAACACCATATATTTT. The full variable domain, with the rest looked up from reference TRBV5-1 and TRBJ1-3, is KAGVTQTPRYLIKTRGQQVTLSCSPISGHRSVSWYQQTPGQGLQFLFEYFSETQRNKGNFPGRFSGRQFSNSRSEMNVSTLELGDSALYLCASSWDLGNTIYFGEGSWLTVV.

A single count supports this clone. The chain combines TRBV12-5 with TRBJ2-3; 13 bases fit TRBD2. Per the germline V gene, CDR1 is LGHNT and CDR2 is FRNRAP. This CDR3 contains 16 residues. Trimming took 6 bases from V and 5 from J; bases not matched to a gene: 8. CDR3 sequence reads: CASGHGLAGVRDTQYF. CDR3 DNA sequence: TGTGCTAGTGGCCACGGACTAGCGGGAGTACGAGATACGCAGTATTTT.

The chain recombines TRBV5-4 with TRBJ2-5; no clear D. The CDR3 is 12 amino acids. Germline loops: CDR1 SGHNT, CDR2 YYREEE (reference sequence). V was trimmed by 2 bases and J by 5 bases, leaving 7 bases between them. This CDR3 reads CASSLAIETQYF. Written as DNA, the CDR3 is TGTGCCAGCAGCTTAGCGATCGAGACCCAGTACTTC. The full variable domain, its missing parts supplied by reference TRBV5-4 and TRBJ2-5, is ETGVTQSPTHLIKTRGQQVTLRCSSQSGHNTVSWYQQALGQGPQFIFQYYREEENGRGNFPPRFSGLQFPNYSSELNVNALELDDSALYLCASSLAIETQYFGPGTRLLVL.

The gene calls are TRBV18 and TRBJ2-1, with 7 bases matching TRBD1. Per the germline V gene, CDR1 is KGHSH and CDR2 is LQKENI. The CDR3 sequence is 15 residues long. V trimming: 3 bases; J trimming: 7 bases; junction bases outside the gene matches: 9. The CDR3 sequence: CASSPSQGQRNEQFF. CDR3 nucleotide sequence: TGTGCCAGCTCACCTTCTCAGGGACAGAGGAATGAGCAGTTCTTC.

V usage is TRBV11-3 and J usage is TRBJ2-7, with 9 bases identical to TRBD2. J was trimmed by 5 bases and V by 0 bases; bases with no gene match: 5. The CDR3 is made up of 15 amino acids. From germline, CDR1 is SGHNT and CDR2 YENEEA. The CDR3 region has the DNA TGTGCCAGCAGCTTAGAGGGGCTAGCGGGAAACGAGCAGTACTTC. It yields the protein CASSLEGLAGNEQYF.

This chain connects TRBV5-4 to TRBJ1-2; TRBD1 is a possible D gene (5 bases). The ends were cut back, 4 bases at V and 6 bases at J, with 16 bases in the middle. The CDR3 contains 14 residues. Germline V gene data show CDR1 as SGHNT and CDR2 as YYREEE (reference sequence). CDR3: CASSQGLGQDGYTF. The CDR3 DNA is TGTGCCAGCAGCCAGGGACTGGGTCAAGATGGCTACACCTTC.

This clone has more than one count but fewer than ten. This chain connects TRBV6-5 to TRBJ2-3; the D is unclear. The ends were cut back, 2 bases at V and 4 bases at J, with 10 bases in the middle. Germline V gene sequence: CDR1 MNHEY, CDR2 SVGAGI. CDR3 length: 14 amino acids. The CDR3 loop is CASSYGLLPDTQYF. The DNA for the CDR3 is TGTGCCAGCAGTTACGGTTTGCTCCCAGATACGCAGTATTTT.

The J gene is TRBJ1-1, the V gene TRBV6-5; no clear D. This CDR3 spans 13 amino acids. The germline CDR1 and CDR2 sequences are MNHEY and SVGAGI. V shed 2 bases and J shed 0 bases, with 4 bases lying between them. This chain's CDR3 is CASSYVMNTEAFF. The DNA of the CDR3 is TGTGCCAGCAGTTACGTTATGAACACTGAAGCTTTCTTT.

V and J are TRBV10-1 and TRBJ2-7, with D maybe TRBD2 (5 bases). CDR1 is WNHNN, CDR2 SYGVQD, per germline (reference sequence). This CDR3 has 14 residues. The V end was cut by 5 bases, the J end by 0 bases, with 11 bases between. CDR3 sequence: CASSSGTCSYEQYF. The CDR3 DNA is TGCGCCAGCAGTTCGGGAACTTGCTCCTACGAGCAGTACTTC.

The chain links TRBV20-1 to TRBJ1-1; TRBD1 might be the D (5 bases). CDR3 length equals 11 residues. The germline V gene has CDR1 DFQATT and CDR2 SNEGSKA (reference sequence). The CDR3 nucleotides read TGCACCCAAGAGGGGCACACTGAAGCTTTCTTT. Translation: CTQEGHTEAFF.

Concerning this clone itself: Other DNA sequences in this specimen translate into the identical CDR3. The chain links TRBV19 to TRBJ1-5; TRBD1 matches 8 bases. With 3 bases clipped from V and 6 bases from J, the junction kept 7 bases outside the gene matches. CDR3 length: 15 amino acids. Germline V gene sequence: CDR1 LNHDA, CDR2 SQIVND (reference sequence). CDR3 bases: TGTGCCAGTAGTATCCCCGGACAGGGTGTTCAGCCCCAGCATTTT. Translating it yields CASSIPGQGVQPQHF.

The chain recombines TRBV27 with TRBJ2-7; D call uncertain. CDR3 length equals 12 residues. V lost 4 bases and J lost 5, with 9 bases in between. From germline, CDR1 is MNHEY and CDR2 SMNVEV (reference sequence). CDR3 sequence reads: CASSSPYHEQYF. For the CDR3, the DNA is TGTGCCAGCAGTTCCCCTTACCACGAGCAGTACTTC.

V usage is TRBV6-1 and J usage is TRBJ1-1; 7 bases are shared with TRBD1. The germline gives CDR1 MNHNS, CDR2 SASEGT. V dropped 1 base and J dropped 10; count of bases not matched to a gene: 3. The CDR3 consists of 12 residues. CDR3 in DNA: TGTGCCAGCAGTGAAGGGGACAGCCGAGCTTTCTTT. Translated: CASSEGDSRAFF.

The V call is TRBV5-1, the J call TRBJ2-3; D is ambiguous. The CDR3 loop spans 14 amino acids. V lost 0 bases and J lost 4, with 9 bases in between. The germline V gene encodes CDR1 SGHRS and CDR2 YFSETQ. CDR3 DNA: TGCGCCAGCAGCTTGGGCAGGACGGCAGATACGCAGTATTTT. Translated: CASSLGRTADTQYF.

The chain combines TRBV5-1 with TRBJ2-1; 7 bases match TRBD2. This CDR3 contains 14 residues. The ends lost 4 bases at V and 4 bases at J; junction bases unmatched: 5. Germline CDR1 reads SGHRS; CDR2 reads YFSETQ. Here the CDR3 reads CASSLSGIYNEQFF. CDR3 bases: TGCGCCAGCAGCCTCAGCGGGATTTACAATGAGCAGTTCTTC.

The V and J genes are TRBV18 and TRBJ2-5, with a tentative D call TRBD2 (6 bases). V was pared by 5 bases and J by 5 bases, with 18 bases between. In germline, CDR1 is KGHSH, CDR2 LQKENI. The CDR3 runs 15 residues. CDR3 in amino acids: CASSWNSGGGETQYF. Here the CDR3 DNA reads TGTGCCAGCTCATGGAACAGCGGAGGAGGGGAGACCCAGTACTTC.

The rearrangement uses TRBV5-1 and TRBJ2-1, with TRBD2 matching 14 bases. J was trimmed by 8 bases and V by 2 bases; bases with no gene match: 3. CDR1 is SGHRS, CDR2 YFSETQ, per germline. CDR3 length: 15 residues. In DNA form, the CDR3 reads TGCGCCAGCAGCTTAGGGACTAGCGGGAGCTATGAGCAGTTCTTC. Translated: CASSLGTSGSYEQFF.

Only a few counts were recorded for this clone. The J gene is TRBJ2-5, the V gene TRBV5-3; no firm D call. TRBV5-3 is identified as an open reading frame with a role that is uncertain. This CDR3 has 11 residues. The V end was cut by 8 bases, the J end by 5 bases, with 10 bases between. The CDR3 loop reads CASGRTETQYF. The CDR3 nucleotides are TGTGCCAGTGGAAGGACGGAGACCCAGTACTTC.

The chain has TRBV5-1 and TRBJ1-1; no clear D gene. This CDR3 is built from 14 residues. Trimming stripped 0 bases from V and 3 bases from J, with 9 bases between. Germline V CDR1 and CDR2: SGHRS, YFSETQ. The CDR3: CASSLVQKDTEAFF. The CDR3 coding sequence is TGCGCCAGCAGCTTGGTACAGAAGGACACTGAAGCTTTCTTT.

With regard to this clone: This may be a read error, as it is one base from a much larger clone. The gene calls are TRBV4-2 and TRBJ2-7, with 10 bases aligning to TRBD2. The V and J ends lost 5 bases and 4 bases, in that order; junction bases with no gene match: 8. From germline, CDR1 is LGHNA and CDR2 YNFKEQ. This CDR3 is built from 15 residues. CDR3 DNA sequence: TGTGCCAGCAGCTTAGGAGCGGGAGGGCCGTACGAGCAGTACTTC. It specifies CASSLGAGGPYEQYF.